This TCR beta chain was obtained from a study of blood T cell repertoires in COVID-19. Data came from immunoSEQ multiplex PCR; TCRdb stores just in-frame clones and leaves some out. This table holds about 200,000 clones, more than 75% found once. From germline, CDR1 is KGHDR and CDR2 SFDVKD. This CDR3 spans 15 amino acids. J gave up 2 bases and V 7 bases, and 8 bases lay outside the gene matches. The sequenced sample was peripheral blood. The TCR sequence derives from a man aged 35-49 years with active or convalescent COVID-19. The V call is TRBV24-1, the J call TRBJ2-5, with TRBD1 identical over 8 bases. The CDR3 reads CATSPGQGGQETQYF. The CDR3 nucleotides are TGTGCCACCAGCCCCGGACAGGGCGGGCAAGAGACCCAGTACTTC.